This entry features one T cell receptor (beta chain) sequence. The sample belongs to a study of blood T cell repertoires in COVID-19. Study context: T cells, B-cell-depleted T cells, or PBMCs provided the cDNA or gDNA that served as material.

Authors' processing steps: Estimated nucleated cell counts came from reference gene primer amplification. The data were produced by immunoSEQ multiplex PCR, yet TCRdb's version contains in-frame clones alone and is incomplete. V and J calls plus clone size are reproduced from that table; the DNA served to infer D and trimming. Among tens of thousands of clones, about 84% were seen once, and the ten largest hold about 29%. The CDR3 has 15 residues. Germline trimming cut 3 bases from V and 4 bases from J; bases unmatched to any gene: 5. Germline loops: CDR1 LGHNA, CDR2 YSLEER. The sample was peripheral blood. The TCR comes from an older man with active or convalescent COVID-19. V and J are TRBV4-3 and TRBJ2-5, with 10 bases matching TRBD1. In DNA, the CDR3 is TGCGCCAGCAGCCAGGGGACAGGGGACGGAGAGACCCAGTACTTC. Protein sequence: CASSQGTGDGETQYF.